A selection of T cell receptor beta chains follows, all from one sample in a study of CXCR4 blockade with PD-1 therapy in pancreatic cancer. Assay: immunoSEQ multiplex PCR; the TCRdb copy retains only in-frame clones and omits some. The sample has over a hundred clones; 35% to 50% are singletons. The sequenced sample was tumor tissue. Receptors were obtained from a human donor with pancreatic ductal adenocarcinoma. Both conserved end residues are trimmed from each CDR3.

j_call	v_call	cdr3_aa
TRBJ2-7	TRBV28	TSSFRSGRAQRGYEQY
TRBJ1-1	TRBV1	ASSQQQGGSTEAF
TRBJ2-3	TRBV30	AWSVSGQGGGTDTQY
TRBJ1-2	TRBV30	AGTSNYGYT
TRBJ2-7	TRBV15	ATSRALAGAEEQY
TRBJ2-2	TRBV4-1	ASSGIGGGGGELF
TRBJ2-7	TRBV7-2	ASSSGPYGEQY
TRBJ1-1	TRBV19	ASMPRDITEAF
TRBJ1-2	TRBV30	AWDYFPAYGYT
TRBJ2-3	TRBV6-8	ASTPRAASDTQY
TRBJ1-2	TRBV30	AWSVFGGLGYGYT
TRBJ1-4	TRBV19	ASGTRGGTNEKLF
TRBJ1-2	TRBV12-2	ASRPPRKTYGYT
TRBJ2-3	TRBV11-3	ASWRGRSQDTQY
TRBJ2-2	TRBV6-8	ASSFDSGELF
TRBJ1-6	TRBV19	ASSIGGGTISPLH
TRBJ1-1	TRBV9	ASSVSGTPMADTEAF